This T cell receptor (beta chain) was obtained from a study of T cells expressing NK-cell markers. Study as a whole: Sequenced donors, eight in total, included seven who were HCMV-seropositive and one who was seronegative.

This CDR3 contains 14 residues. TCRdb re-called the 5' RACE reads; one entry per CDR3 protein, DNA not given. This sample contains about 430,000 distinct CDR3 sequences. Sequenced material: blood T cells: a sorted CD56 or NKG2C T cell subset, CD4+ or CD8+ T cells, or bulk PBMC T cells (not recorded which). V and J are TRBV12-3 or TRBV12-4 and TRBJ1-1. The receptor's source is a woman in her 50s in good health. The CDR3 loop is CASIQGELGTEAFF.